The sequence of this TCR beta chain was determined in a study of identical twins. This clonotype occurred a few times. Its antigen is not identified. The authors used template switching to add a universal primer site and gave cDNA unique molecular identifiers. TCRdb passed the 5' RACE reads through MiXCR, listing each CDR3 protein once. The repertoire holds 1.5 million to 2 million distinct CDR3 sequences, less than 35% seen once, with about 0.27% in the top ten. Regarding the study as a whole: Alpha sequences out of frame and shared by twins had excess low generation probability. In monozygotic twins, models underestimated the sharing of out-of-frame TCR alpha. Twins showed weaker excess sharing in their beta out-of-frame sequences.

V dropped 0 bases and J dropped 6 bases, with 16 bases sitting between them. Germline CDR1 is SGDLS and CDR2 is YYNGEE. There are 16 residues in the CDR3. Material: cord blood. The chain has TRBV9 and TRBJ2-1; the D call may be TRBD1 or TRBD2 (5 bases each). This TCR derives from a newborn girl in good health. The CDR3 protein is CASSVATGLGPNEQFF. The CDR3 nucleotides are TGTGCCAGCAGCGTAGCTACAGGACTCGGCCCCAATGAGCAGTTCTTC.